Listed below are T cell receptor beta chains from one sample, sequenced in a study of blood T cell repertoires in COVID-19. The method was immunoSEQ multiplex PCR; TCRdb's version includes in-frame clones alone and lacks a portion of them. The sample gives some 120,000 clones, about 85% of which show up once; under 2.5% is in the top ten. Sequenced: peripheral blood. The receptors were gathered from a man between 65 and 79 years old with acute or convalescent COVID-19. The CDR3 runs from the conserved cysteine through the conserved F or W. The D gene is left open where the match is weak. Rows give clone size only sometimes, using once, few, many, or a class for an expanded clone.

abundance	d_gene	j_gene	v_gene	CDR3nt	CDR3aa
-	-	TRBJ2-1	TRBV4-1	TGCGCCAGCAGCCAAAAGGACGGGACCTACAATGAGCAGTTCTTC	CASSQKDGTYNEQFF
few	-	TRBJ2-3	TRBV15	TGTGCCACCAGCAGAGATCGGCTGGGTTTTGGAGGTAATACGCAGTATTTT	CATSRDRLGFGGNTQYF
-	-	TRBJ1-6	TRBV10-3	TGTGCCATCAGTGATGGGACACCTAATTCACCCCTCCACTTT	CAISDGTPNSPLHF
-	TRBD1	TRBJ1-5	TRBV3-1/TRBV3-2	TGTGCCAGCAGCCAAGATCAGGGGGGCAATCAGCCCCAGCATTTT	CASSQDQGGNQPQHF
-	-	TRBJ2-7	TRBV2	TGTGCCAGCCGTCCGGTGGGAGGGGGAGTCCAGTACTTC	CASRPVGGGVQYF
-	-	TRBJ1-2	TRBV5-1	TGCGCCAGCAGCTTAGAGGACATACGCTATGGCTACACCTTC	CASSLEDIRYGYTF
-	TRBD1	TRBJ1-6	TRBV7-9	TGTGCCAGCAGCCCTCAGGGGGCGAATTCACCCCTCCACTTT	CASSPQGANSPLHF
once	TRBD1	TRBJ1-4	TRBV9	TGTGCCAGCAGCCCCGACAGGGCGGAAAATGAAAAACTGTTTTTT	CASSPDRAENEKLFF
-	TRBD1	TRBJ2-2	TRBV5-1	TGCGCCAGCAGCAGGAGTCAGGGGGCCGGGGAGCTGTTTTTT	CASSRSQGAGELFF
-	TRBD1	TRBJ1-4	TRBV6-6	TGTGCCAGCAGCAAACAGGGGGCTCGGGAAAAACTGTTTTTT	CASSKQGAREKLFF
-	TRBD2	TRBJ2-1	TRBV5-6	TGTGCCAGCACGGGACTAGCGGGGGCCTACAATGAGCAGTTCTTC	CASTGLAGAYNEQFF
once	-	TRBJ1-5	TRBV30	TGTGCCTGGAGTCCGGGTGGTGGCAATCAGCCCCAGCATTTT	CAWSPGGGNQPQHF
-	-	TRBJ2-5	TRBV2	TGTGCCAGCACTCGGAATCGGGGCCAAGAGACCCAGTACTTC	CASTRNRGQETQYF
-	-	TRBJ2-1	TRBV27	TGTGCCAGCAGTTCGTACAGGGCCGGGGAGCAGTTCTTC	CASSSYRAGEQFF
-	TRBD1	TRBJ2-5	TRBV27	TGTGCCAGCAGTTTAGAAGGGGGCTGGGAGACCCAGTACTTC	CASSLEGGWETQYF
-	TRBD1	TRBJ1-2	TRBV6-5	TGTGCCAGCAGTTACCAGGGGGGAACTGGCTACACCTTC	CASSYQGGTGYTF
-	-	TRBJ1-1	TRBV7-2	TGTGCCAGCAGCCCCGGGGGAGGGTCGGCCACTGAAGCTTTCTTT	CASSPGGGSATEAFF
-	-	TRBJ1-2	TRBV6-5	TGTGCCAGCGCCTCGGAGGTCTATGGCTACACCTTC	CASASEVYGYTF
-	TRBD1	TRBJ1-2	TRBV19	TGTGCCAGTAGTATCGGGACAGACTATGGCTACACCTTC	CASSIGTDYGYTF
-	TRBD1	TRBJ1-2	TRBV15	TGTGCCACCAGCAGGAGGCAGGGGGCTCCTTACTTCACCTTC	CATSRRQGAPYFTF
-	-	TRBJ2-5	TRBV5-4	TGTGCCAGCAGCTTGGGGTCCCCGGGGGTGGTGGAGACCCAGTACTTC	CASSLGSPGVVETQYF
-	-	TRBJ2-1	TRBV6-5	TGTGCCAGCAGTTACGCAGGATCCTCCTACAATGAGCAGTTCTTC	CASSYAGSSYNEQFF
once	TRBD2	TRBJ2-2	TRBV2	TGTGCCAGCAGTTGGACCCTTCTAGCGGGGGTTAACACCGGGGAGCTGTTTTTT	CASSWTLLAGVNTGELFF
-	-	TRBJ2-5	TRBV6-6	TGTGCCAGCATAAGGGGGACCCAAGAGACCCAGTACTTC	CASIRGTQETQYF
few	TRBD2	TRBJ2-7	TRBV4-1	TGCGCCAGCAGCCAAGCGCCTAGCGGGGGGCTCGAGCAGTACTTC	CASSQAPSGGLEQYF
-	-	TRBJ2-7	TRBV5-1	TGCGCCAGCAGCTCAACAGGGAGCTCCTACGAGCAGTACTTC	CASSSTGSSYEQYF
many	TRBD1	TRBJ2-5	TRBV2	TGTGCCAGCAGTAGGGACAGGGGTTGGGAGACCCAGTACTTC	CASSRDRGWETQYF
-	TRBD2	TRBJ2-1	TRBV28	TGTGCCAGCAGTTCCGAGCGGGGGGATGAGCAGTTCTTC	CASSSERGDEQFF
once	TRBD1	TRBJ2-5	TRBV9	TGTGCCAGCAGCGTAGGATTAGGGGGCAAAGAGACCCAGTACTTC	CASSVGLGGKETQYF
-	TRBD2	TRBJ2-7	TRBV3-1/TRBV3-2	TGTGCCAGCAGCCGTAGCGGGGGGCCCTACGAGCAGTACTTC	CASSRSGGPYEQYF
few	-	TRBJ1-4	TRBV9	TGTGCCAGCAGCGTATTTGAGGGCGCAACTAATGAAAAACTGTTTTTT	CASSVFEGATNEKLFF
-	TRBD1	TRBJ1-6	TRBV6-2/TRBV6-3	TGTGCCAGCAGTTATACGACAGGGGTGCGGGCACCCCTCCACTTT	CASSYTTGVRAPLHF
-	-	TRBJ1-5	TRBV6-5	TGTGCCACCGCGAAGGGGGTCGTGAATCAGCCCCAGCATTTT	CATAKGVVNQPQHF
-	-	TRBJ1-1	TRBV20-1	TGCAGTGCTAGGGTGAGCACTGAAGCTTTCTTT	CSARVSTEAFF
-	TRBD2	TRBJ2-3	TRBV28	TGTGCCAGCAGTTTACAAGCGGGGGGGGATACGCAGTATTTT	CASSLQAGGDTQYF
few	-	TRBJ1-3	TRBV6-5	TGTGCCAGCAGTTACTCGGGCAGAGTTGGAAACACCATATATTTT	CASSYSGRVGNTIYF
many	TRBD1	TRBJ1-6	TRBV6-1	TGTGCCAGCAGTGAAGCGGACCCCGGGACAGGGGGCAACTCCTATAATTCACCCCTCCACTTT	CASSEADPGTGGNSYNSPLHF
-	-	TRBJ1-5	TRBV24-1	TGTGCCACCAGTGATTCTGAAGGACTAGGTGTGCCCCAGCATTTT	CATSDSEGLGVPQHF
-	-	TRBJ1-1	TRBV6-6	TGTGCCAGCAGTTACATGGAGATGAACACTGAAGCTTTCTTT	CASSYMEMNTEAFF
-	-	TRBJ2-7	TRBV27	TGTGCCAGCAGTTTGGCAGGTTCACCAAACGAGCAGTACTTC	CASSLAGSPNEQYF
-	TRBD1	TRBJ1-2	TRBV7-8	TGTGCCAGCTCCGAGAGCCGGGACAGGGGCCGTGGCTACACCTTC	CASSESRDRGRGYTF
-	TRBD1	TRBJ2-7	TRBV10-3	TGTGCCATCAGTGAAGGGACAGGGGGGTACGAGCAGTACTTC	CAISEGTGGYEQYF
-	-	TRBJ2-5	TRBV27	TGTGCCAGCAGTTTATCCCCACACAGGCCGAAGTACTTC	CASSLSPHRPKYF
once	TRBD2	TRBJ2-7	TRBV20-1	TGCAGGGCTGGGACTAGCAACGAGCAGTACTTC	CRAGTSNEQYF
few	-	TRBJ1-2	TRBV20-1	TGCAGTGCTAGTTCCGGCGGCAGTTTTAACTATGGCTACACCTTC	CSASSGGSFNYGYTF
-	-	TRBJ1-3	TRBV19	TGTGCCAGTAGTCCCTTCGGGGGCTCTGGAAACACCATATATTTT	CASSPFGGSGNTIYF
-	TRBD1	TRBJ2-1	TRBV9	TGTGCCAGCAGCGCCTACCCCGGGACAGGGGGCTTTGCCTACAATGAGCAGTTCTTC	CASSAYPGTGGFAYNEQFF
-	-	TRBJ1-6	TRBV19	TGTGCCAGTAGTAGGCTGACAGAGCTCATTAATTCACCCCTCCACTTT	CASSRLTELINSPLHF
-	-	TRBJ2-7	TRBV7-2	TGTGCCAGCAGCTTAGAGTGGACAAACCTGGACGAGCAGTACTTC	CASSLEWTNLDEQYF
-	-	TRBJ2-2	TRBV5-1	TGCGCCAGCAGCCGTGGGGGCGGCCAGAACACCGGGGAGCTGTTTTTT	CASSRGGGQNTGELFF
-	TRBD1	TRBJ2-3	TRBV11-3	TGTGCCAGCAGCCCGGGGACAGGGCTTTCAGATACGCAGTATTTT	CASSPGTGLSDTQYF
-	-	TRBJ1-6	TRBV6-5	TGTGCCAGCAGTTGGGGCGTTGGTTCACCCCTCCACTTT	CASSWGVGSPLHF
-	TRBD2	TRBJ2-7	TRBV18	TGTGCCAGCTCACCTCCCGGGACTAGAACTGACGAGCAGTACTTC	CASSPPGTRTDEQYF